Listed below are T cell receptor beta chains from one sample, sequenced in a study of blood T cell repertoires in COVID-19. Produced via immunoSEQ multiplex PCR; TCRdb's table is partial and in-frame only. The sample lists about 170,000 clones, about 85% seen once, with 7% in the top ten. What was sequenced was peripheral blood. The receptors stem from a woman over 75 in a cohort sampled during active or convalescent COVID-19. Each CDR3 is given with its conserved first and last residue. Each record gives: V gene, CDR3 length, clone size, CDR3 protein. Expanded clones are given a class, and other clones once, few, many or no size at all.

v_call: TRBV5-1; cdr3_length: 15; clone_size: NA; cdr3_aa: CASSNAGTGQETQYF
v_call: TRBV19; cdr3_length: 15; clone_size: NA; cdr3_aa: CASSRQGSNTGELFF
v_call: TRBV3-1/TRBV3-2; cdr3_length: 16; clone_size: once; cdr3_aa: CASSQELTGAGETQYF
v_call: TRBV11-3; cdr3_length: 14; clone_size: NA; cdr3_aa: CASSHRTGQETQYF
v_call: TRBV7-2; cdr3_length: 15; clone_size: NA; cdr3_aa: CASSPRTGSGNTIYF
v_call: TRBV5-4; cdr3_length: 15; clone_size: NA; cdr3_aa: CASSPPSGFKDTQYF
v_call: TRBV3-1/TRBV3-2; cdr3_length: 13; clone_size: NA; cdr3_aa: CASSQVMRAEAFF
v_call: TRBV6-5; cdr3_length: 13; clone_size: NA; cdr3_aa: CASGTYRGETQYF
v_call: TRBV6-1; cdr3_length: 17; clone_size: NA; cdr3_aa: CASSVSRGYITGNTIYF
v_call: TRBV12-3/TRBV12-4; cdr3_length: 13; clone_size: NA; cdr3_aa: CASRRRRTDTQYF
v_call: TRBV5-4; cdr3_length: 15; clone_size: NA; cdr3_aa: CASSPRGRGSYEQYF
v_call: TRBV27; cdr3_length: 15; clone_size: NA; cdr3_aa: CASRKGLAGVETQYF
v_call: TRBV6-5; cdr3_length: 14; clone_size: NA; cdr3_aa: CASRAGAIRETQYF
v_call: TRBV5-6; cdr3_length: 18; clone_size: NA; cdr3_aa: CASSTSTSPIYNTGELFF
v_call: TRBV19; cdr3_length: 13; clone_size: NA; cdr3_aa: CASRIGSTGEAFF
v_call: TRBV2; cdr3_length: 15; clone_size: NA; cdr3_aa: CASRWGGTGEDTQYF
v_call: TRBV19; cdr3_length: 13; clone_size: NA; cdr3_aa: CASSIQINTEAFF